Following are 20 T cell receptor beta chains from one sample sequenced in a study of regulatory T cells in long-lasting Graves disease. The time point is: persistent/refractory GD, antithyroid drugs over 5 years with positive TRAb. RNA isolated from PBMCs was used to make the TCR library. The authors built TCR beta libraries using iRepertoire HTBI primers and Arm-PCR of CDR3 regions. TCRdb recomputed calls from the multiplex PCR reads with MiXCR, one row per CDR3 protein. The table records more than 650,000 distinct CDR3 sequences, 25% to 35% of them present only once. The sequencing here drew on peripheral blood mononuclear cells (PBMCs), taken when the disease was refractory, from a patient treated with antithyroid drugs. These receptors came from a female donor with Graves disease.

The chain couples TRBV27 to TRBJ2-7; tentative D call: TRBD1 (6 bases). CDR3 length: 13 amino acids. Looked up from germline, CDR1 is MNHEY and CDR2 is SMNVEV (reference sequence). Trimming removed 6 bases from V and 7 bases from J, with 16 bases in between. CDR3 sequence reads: CASRFTGFGEQYF. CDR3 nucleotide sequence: TGTGCCAGCAGATTCACAGGGTTCGGAGAGCAGTACTTC.

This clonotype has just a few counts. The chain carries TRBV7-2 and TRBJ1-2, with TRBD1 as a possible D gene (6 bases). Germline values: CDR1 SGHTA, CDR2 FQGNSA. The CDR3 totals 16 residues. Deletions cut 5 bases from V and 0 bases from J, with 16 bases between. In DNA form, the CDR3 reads TGTGCCAGCAGCATCGCCTACAGGGCTACTAACTATGGCTACACCTTC. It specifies CASSIAYRATNYGYTF.

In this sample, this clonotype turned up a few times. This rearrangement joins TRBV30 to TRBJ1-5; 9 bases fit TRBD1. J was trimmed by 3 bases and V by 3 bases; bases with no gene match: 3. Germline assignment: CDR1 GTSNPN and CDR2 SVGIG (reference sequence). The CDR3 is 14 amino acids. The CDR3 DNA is TGTGCCTGGAGAGGACAGGGGTCCAATCAGCCCCAGCATTTT. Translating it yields CAWRGQGSNQPQHF. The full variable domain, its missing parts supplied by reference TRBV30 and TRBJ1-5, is SQTIHQWPATLVQPVGSPLSLECTVEGTSNPNLYWYRQAAGRGLQLLFYSVGIGQISSEVPQNLSASRPQDRQFILSSKKLLLSDSGFYLCAWRGQGSNQPQHFGDGTRLSIL.

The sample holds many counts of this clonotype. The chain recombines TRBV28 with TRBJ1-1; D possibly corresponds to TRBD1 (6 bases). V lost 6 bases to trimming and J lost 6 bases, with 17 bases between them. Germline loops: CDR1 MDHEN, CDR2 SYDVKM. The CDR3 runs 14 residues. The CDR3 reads CASSPDRMVAEAFF. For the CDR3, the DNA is TGTGCCAGCAGCCCTGACAGGATGGTTGCTGAAGCTTTCTTT.

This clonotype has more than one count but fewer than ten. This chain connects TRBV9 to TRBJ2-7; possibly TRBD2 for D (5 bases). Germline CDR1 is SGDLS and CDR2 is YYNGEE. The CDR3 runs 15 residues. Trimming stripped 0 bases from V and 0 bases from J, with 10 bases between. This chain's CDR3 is CASSVEAESSYEQYF. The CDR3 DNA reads TGTGCCAGCAGCGTAGAAGCGGAGAGCTCCTACGAGCAGTACTTC.

Written as DNA, the CDR3 is TGTGCCAGCAGTTACCTTCGTGGGGCCCAGCATTTT. Residues: CASSYLRGAQHF. The rearrangement uses TRBV27 and TRBJ1-5; D not resolved. V lost 4 bases and J 11 bases, leaving 12 bases between the germline ends. Germline-derived CDR1 and CDR2 are MNHEY and SMNVEV (reference sequence). This CDR3 is built from 12 residues.

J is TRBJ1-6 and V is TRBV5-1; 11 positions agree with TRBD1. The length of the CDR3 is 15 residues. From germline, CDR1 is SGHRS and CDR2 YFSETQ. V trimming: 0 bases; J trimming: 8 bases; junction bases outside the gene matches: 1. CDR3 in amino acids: CASSLEGQGDSPLHF. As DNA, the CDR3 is TGCGCCAGCAGCTTGGAGGGACAGGGGGATTCACCCCTCCACTTT.

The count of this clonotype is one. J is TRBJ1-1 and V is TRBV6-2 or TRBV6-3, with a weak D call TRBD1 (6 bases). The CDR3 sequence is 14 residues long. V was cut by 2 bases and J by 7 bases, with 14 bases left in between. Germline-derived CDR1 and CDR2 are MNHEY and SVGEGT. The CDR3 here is CASSYLGARIEAFF. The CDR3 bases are TGTGCCAGCAGTTACCTGGGGGCGCGTATTGAAGCTTTCTTT.

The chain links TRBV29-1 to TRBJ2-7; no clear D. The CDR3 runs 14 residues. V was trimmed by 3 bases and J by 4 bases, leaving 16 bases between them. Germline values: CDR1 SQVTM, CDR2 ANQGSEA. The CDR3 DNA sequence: TGCAGCGTTGAGTTTCAGGAGCGTCCGTACGAGCAGTACTTC. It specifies CSVEFQERPYEQYF.

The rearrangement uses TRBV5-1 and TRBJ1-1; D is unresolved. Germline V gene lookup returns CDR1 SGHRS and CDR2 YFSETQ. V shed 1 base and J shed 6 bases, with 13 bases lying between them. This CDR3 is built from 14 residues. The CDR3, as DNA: TGCGCCAGCAGCTTGAGCTCTAGGGATTCTGAAGCTTTCTTT. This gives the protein CASSLSSRDSEAFF.

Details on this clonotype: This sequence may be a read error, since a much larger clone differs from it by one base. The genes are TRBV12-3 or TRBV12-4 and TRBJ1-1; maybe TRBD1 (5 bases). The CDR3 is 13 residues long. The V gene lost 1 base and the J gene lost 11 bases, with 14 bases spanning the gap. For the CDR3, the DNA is TGTGCCAGCAGTTTAGGGGTCGACAGAAGGGCTTTCTTT. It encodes CASSLGVDRRAFF.

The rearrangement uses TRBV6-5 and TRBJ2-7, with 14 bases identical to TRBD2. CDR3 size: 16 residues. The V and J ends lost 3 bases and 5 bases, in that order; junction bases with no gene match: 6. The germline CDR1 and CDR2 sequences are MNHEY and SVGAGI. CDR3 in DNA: TGTGCCAGCAGTTATTCCGGGACTAGCGGGAGTCACGAGCAGTACTTC. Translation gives CASSYSGTSGSHEQYF.

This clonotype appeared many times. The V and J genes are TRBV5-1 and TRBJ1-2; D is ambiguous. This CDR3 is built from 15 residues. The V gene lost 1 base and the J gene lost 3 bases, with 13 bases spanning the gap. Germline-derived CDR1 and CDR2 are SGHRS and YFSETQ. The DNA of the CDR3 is TGCGCCAGCAGCTTGCCCGGGATGAAGGACTATGGCTACACCTTC. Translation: CASSLPGMKDYGYTF. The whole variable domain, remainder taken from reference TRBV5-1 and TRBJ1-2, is KAGVTQTPRYLIKTRGQQVTLSCSPISGHRSVSWYQQTPGQGLQFLFEYFSETQRNKGNFPGRFSGRQFSNSRSEMNVSTLELGDSALYLCASSLPGMKDYGYTFGSGTRLTVV.

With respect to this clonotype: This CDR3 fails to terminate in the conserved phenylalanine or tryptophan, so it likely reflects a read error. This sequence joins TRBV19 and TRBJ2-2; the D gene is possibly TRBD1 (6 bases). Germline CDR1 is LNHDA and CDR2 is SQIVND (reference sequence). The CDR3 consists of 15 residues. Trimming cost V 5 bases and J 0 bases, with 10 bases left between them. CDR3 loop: CASSFGQTNTGELFL. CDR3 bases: TGTGCCAGTAGTTTCGGACAGACGAACACCGGGGAGCTGTTTCTT.

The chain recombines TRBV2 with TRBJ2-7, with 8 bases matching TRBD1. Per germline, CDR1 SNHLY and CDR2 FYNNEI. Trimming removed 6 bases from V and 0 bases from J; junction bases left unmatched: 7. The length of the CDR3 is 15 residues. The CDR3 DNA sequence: TGTGCCAGCAGGGCCCTGGACAGGGCCTCCTACGAGCAGTACTTC. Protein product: CASRALDRASYEQYF.

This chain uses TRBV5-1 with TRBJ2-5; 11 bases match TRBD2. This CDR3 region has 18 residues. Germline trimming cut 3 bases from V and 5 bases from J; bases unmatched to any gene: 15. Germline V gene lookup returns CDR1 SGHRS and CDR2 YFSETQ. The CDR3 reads CASSSATSGSGVWETQYF. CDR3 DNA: TGCGCCAGCAGCTCTGCAACTAGCGGGAGCGGAGTTTGGGAGACCCAGTACTTC.

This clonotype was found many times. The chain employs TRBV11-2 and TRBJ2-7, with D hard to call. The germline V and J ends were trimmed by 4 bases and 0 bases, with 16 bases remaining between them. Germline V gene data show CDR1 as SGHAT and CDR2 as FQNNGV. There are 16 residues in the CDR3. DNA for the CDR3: TGTGCCAGCAGCTCAAGATTGGTTACAAGCTCCTACGAGCAGTACTTC. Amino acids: CASSSRLVTSSYEQYF. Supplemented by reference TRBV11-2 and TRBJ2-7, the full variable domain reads EAGVAQSPRYKIIEKRQSVAFWCNPISGHATLYWYQQILGQGPKLLIQFQNNGVVDDSQLPKDRFSAERLKGVDSTLKIQPAKLEDSAVYLCASSSRLVTSSYEQYFGPGTRLTVT.

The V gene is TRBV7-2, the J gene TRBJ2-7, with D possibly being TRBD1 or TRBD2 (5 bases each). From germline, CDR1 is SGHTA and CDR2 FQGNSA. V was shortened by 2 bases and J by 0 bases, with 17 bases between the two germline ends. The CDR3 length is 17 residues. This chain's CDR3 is CASSLNYMGTSSYEQYF. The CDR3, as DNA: TGTGCCAGCAGCTTAAACTATATGGGGACCAGCTCCTACGAGCAGTACTTC.

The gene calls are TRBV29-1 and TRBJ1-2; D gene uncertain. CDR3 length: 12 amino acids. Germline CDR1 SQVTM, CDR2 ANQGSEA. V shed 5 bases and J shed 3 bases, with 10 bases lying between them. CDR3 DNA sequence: TGCAGCGTTATCGAGGGCGACTATGGCTACACCTTC. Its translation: CSVIEGDYGYTF.

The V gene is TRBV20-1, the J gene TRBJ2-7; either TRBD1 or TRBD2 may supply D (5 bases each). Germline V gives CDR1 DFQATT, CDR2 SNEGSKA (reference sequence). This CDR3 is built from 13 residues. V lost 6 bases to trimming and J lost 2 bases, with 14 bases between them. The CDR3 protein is CSARDLRTYEQYF. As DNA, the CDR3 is TGCAGTGCCCGGGACCTCCGAACCTACGAGCAGTACTTC.